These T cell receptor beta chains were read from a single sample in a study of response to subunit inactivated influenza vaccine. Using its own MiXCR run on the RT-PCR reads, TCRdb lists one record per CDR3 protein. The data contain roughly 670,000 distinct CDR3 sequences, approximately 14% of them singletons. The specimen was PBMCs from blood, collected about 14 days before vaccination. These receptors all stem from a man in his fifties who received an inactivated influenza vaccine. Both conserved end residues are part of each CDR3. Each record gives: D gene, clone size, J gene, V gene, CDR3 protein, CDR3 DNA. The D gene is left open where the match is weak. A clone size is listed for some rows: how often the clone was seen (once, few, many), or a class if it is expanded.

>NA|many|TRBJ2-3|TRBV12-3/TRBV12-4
CASSLGQRRTTDTQYF
TGTGCCAGCAGCCTAGGTCAGCGGAGAACCACAGATACGCAGTATTTT
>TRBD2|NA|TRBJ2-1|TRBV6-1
CASSRLAGLYQFF
TGTGCCAGCAGTCGACTAGCGGGACTTTATCAGTTCTTC
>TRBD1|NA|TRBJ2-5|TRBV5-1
CASSRGQGQTQYF
TGCGCCAGCAGCAGAGGACAGGGGCAGACCCAGTACTTC
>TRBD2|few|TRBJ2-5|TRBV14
CASSQVLAGTETQYF
TGTGCCAGCAGCCAAGTACTAGCGGGTACGGAGACCCAGTACTTC
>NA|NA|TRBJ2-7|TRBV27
CASSVPSPYEQYF
TGTGCCAGCAGTGTTCCGTCTCCCTACGAGCAGTACTTC
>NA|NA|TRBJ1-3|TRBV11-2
CASSQRTTFGGNTIYF
TGTGCCAGCAGTCAGAGGACTACCTTCGGTGGAAACACCATATATTTT
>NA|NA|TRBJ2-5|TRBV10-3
CAISESVAETQYF
TGTGCCATCAGTGAGTCTGTCGCAGAGACCCAGTACTTC
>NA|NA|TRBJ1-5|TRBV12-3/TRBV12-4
CASSLAIEQPQHF
TGTGCCAGCAGTTTAGCGATCGAGCAGCCCCAGCATTTT
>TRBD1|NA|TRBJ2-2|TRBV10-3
CAISEPGQGKNTGELFF
TGTGCCATCAGTGAACCGGGACAGGGGAAGAACACCGGGGAGCTGTTTTTT
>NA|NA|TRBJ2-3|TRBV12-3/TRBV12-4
CASQRVRSTDTQYF
TGTGCCAGCCAGCGGGTAAGGAGCACAGATACGCAGTATTTT
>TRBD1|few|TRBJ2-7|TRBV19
CASSPGDRDSYEQYF
TGTGCCAGCAGCCCGGGGGACAGGGACTCCTACGAGCAGTACTTC
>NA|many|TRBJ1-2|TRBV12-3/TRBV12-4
CASSLGRRKASSYTF
TGTGCCAGCAGTTTAGGGCGTAGGAAGGCATCCAGCTACACCTTC
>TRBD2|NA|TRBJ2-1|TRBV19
CASSIWRGGGRAYNEQFF
TGTGCCAGTAGTATTTGGCGTGGCGGCGGGAGGGCATACAATGAGCAGTTCTTC
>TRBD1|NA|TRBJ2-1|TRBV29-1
CSVVRGQGHLYNEQFF
TGCAGCGTTGTTAGGGGACAGGGCCATCTCTACAATGAGCAGTTCTTC
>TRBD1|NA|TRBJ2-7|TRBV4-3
CASSQEAGQGFPYEQYF
TGCGCCAGCAGCCAAGAGGCGGGACAGGGGTTCCCCTACGAGCAGTACTTC
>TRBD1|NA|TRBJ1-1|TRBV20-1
CSARNRGLASTEAFF
TGCAGTGCTAGAAACAGGGGGCTAGCGAGCACTGAAGCTTTCTTT